This T cell receptor beta chain derives from a study of T cell changes during pregnancy in multiple sclerosis. Germline lookup yields CDR1 SGHVS and CDR2 FQNEAQ. With V trimmed by 5 bases and J by 3 bases, 4 bases remained unmatched. CDR3 length: 14 residues. Clones were read by immunoSEQ multiplex PCR, and TCRdb kept only the in-frame ones, dropping some. The sample holds 67,000 or so clones; over 80% are singletons and the top ten take around 2.9%. This sequence joins TRBV7-8 and TRBJ2-7; the match to TRBD2 covers 10 bases. The clonotype originates from a female donor in good health, enrolled as a control in a pregnancy study. The source was CD8+ T cells from peripheral blood mononuclear cells, collected in the third trimester of pregnancy. CDR3 protein: CASSKGLADYEQYF. CDR3 coding DNA: TGTGCCAGCAGCAAAGGACTAGCGGACTACGAGCAGTACTTC.